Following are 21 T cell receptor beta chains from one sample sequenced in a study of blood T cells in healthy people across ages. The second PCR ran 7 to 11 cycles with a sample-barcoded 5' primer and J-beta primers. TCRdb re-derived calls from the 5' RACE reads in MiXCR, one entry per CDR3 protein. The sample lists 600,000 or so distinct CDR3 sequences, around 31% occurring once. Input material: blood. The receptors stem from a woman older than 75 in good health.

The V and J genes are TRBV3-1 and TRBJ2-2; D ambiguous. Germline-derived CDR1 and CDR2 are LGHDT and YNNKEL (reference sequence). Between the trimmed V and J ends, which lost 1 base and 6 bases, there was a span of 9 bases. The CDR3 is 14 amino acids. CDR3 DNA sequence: TGTGCCAGCAGCCAAGTTCGCGTGTCCGGGGAGCTGTTTTTT. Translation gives CASSQVRVSGELFF.

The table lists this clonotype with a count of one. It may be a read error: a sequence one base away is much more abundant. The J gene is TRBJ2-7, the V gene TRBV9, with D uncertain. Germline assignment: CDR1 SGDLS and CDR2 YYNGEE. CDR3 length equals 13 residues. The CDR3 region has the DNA TGTGCCAGCAGCGCATCCGCCTCCTACAAGCAGTACTTC. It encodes CASSASASYKQYF.

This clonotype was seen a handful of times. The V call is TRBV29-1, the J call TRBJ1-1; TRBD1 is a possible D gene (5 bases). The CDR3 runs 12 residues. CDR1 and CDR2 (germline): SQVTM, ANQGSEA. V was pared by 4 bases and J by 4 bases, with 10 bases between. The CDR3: CSVGTGITEAFF. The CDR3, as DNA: TGCAGCGTTGGCACAGGCATCACTGAAGCTTTCTTT.

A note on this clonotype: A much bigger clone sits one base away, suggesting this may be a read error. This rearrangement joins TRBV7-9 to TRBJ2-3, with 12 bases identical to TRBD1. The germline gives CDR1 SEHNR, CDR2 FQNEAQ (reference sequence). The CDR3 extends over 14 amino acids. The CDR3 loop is CAGSSPGQGARRYF. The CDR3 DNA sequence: TGTGCCGGCAGCAGTCCGGGACAGGGGGCGCGTAGGTATTTT. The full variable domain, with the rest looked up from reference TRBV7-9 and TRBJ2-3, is DTGVSQNPRHKITKRGQNVTFRCDPISEHNRLYWYRQTLGQGPEFLTYFQNEAQLEKSRLLSDRFSAERPKGSFSTLEIQRTEQGDSAMYLCAGSSPGQGARRYFGPGTRLTVL.

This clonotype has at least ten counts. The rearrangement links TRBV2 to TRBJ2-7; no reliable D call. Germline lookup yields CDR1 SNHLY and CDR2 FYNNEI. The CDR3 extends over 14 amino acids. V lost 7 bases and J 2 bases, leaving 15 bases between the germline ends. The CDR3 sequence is CASKPSGLAYEQYF. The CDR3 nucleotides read TGTGCCAGCAAGCCCTCAGGCCTCGCCTACGAGCAGTACTTC.

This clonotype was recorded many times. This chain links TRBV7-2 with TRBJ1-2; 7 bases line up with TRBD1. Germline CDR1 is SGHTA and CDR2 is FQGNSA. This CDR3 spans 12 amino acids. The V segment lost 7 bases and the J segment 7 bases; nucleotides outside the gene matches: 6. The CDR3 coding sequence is TGTGCCAGCACCGACAGGGCGGGTGGCTACACCTTC. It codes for CASTDRAGGYTF.

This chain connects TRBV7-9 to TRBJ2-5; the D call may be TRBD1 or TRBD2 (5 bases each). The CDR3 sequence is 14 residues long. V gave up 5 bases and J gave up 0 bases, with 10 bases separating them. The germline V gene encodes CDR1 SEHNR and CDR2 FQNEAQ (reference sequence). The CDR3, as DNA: TGTGCCAGCAGCCGGTGGGGGTACCAAGAGACCCAGTACTTC. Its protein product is CASSRWGYQETQYF.

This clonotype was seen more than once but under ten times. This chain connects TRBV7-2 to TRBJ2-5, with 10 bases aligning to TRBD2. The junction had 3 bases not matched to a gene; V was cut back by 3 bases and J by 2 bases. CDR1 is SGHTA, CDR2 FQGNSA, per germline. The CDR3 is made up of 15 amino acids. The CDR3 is CASSFGLAEQETQYF. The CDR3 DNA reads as TGTGCCAGCAGCTTCGGACTAGCGGAGCAAGAGACCCAGTACTTC.

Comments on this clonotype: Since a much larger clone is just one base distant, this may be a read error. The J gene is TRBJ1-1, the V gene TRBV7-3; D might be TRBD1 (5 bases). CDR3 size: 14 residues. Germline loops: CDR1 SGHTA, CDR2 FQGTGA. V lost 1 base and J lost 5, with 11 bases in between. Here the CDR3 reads CASSLRAGYTEAFF. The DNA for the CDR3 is TGTGCCAGCAGCTTAAGGGCAGGGTATACTGAAGCTTTCTTT.

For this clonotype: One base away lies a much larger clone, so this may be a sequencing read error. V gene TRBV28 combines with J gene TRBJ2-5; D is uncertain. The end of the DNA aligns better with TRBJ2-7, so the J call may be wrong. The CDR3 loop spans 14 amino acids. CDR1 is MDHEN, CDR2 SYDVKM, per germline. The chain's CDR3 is CASSLPRISYEQYF. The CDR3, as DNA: TGTGCCAGCAGTTTACCGCGTATTTCCTACGAGCAGTACTTC.

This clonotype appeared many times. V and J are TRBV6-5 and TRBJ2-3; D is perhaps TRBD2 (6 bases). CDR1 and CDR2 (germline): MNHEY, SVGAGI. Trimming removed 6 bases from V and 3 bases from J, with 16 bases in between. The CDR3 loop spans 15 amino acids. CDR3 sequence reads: CASRPTRDSTDTQYF. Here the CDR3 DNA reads TGTGCCAGCAGGCCTACTCGGGACTCTACAGATACGCAGTATTTT.

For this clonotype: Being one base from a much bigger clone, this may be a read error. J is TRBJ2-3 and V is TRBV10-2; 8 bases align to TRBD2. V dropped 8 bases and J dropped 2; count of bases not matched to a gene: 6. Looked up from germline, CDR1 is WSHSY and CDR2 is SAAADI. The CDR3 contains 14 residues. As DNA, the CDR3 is TGCGCCAGCGGGTCTAGCGGGTCCACAGATACGCAGTATTTT. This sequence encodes CASGSSGSTDTQYF.

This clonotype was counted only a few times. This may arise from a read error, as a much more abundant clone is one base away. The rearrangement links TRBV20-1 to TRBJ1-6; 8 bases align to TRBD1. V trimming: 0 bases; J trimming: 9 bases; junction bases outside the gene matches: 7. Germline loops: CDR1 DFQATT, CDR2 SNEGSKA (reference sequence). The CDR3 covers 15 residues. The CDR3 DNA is TGCAGTGCTAGAGAAGCAGGACAGGGAGCTTCACCCCTCCACTTT. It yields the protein CSAREAGQGASPLHF.

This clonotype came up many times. The CDR3 bases are TGCGCCAGCAGCCGGGCGGGGAGGGCCCAAGAGACCCAGTACTTC. It codes for CASSRAGRAQETQYF. The V gene is TRBV5-1, the J gene TRBJ2-5, with 7 bases matching TRBD2. The V segment lost 4 bases and the J segment 1 base; nucleotides outside the gene matches: 7. The CDR3 runs to 15 residues. The germline V gene encodes CDR1 SGHRS and CDR2 YFSETQ.

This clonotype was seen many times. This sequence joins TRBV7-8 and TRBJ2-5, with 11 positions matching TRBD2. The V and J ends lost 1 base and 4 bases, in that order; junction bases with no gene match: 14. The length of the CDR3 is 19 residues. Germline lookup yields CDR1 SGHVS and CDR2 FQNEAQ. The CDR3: CASSLVASGGPGFRETQYF. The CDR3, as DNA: TGTGCCAGCAGCTTAGTAGCTAGCGGGGGGCCGGGGTTTCGAGAGACCCAGTACTTC.

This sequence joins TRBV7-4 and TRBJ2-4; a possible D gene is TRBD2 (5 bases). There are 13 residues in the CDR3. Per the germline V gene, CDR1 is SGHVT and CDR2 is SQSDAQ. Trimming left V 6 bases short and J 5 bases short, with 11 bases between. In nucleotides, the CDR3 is TGTGCCAGCAGGCGTCCCGGGGAAAACATTCAGTACTTC. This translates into CASRRPGENIQYF.

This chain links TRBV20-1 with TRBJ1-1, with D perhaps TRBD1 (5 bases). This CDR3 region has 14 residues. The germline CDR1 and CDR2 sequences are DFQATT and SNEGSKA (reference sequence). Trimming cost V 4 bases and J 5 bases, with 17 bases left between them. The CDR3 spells CSATRRGSRTEAFF. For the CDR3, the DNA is TGCAGTGCTACAAGAAGGGGTTCTAGGACTGAAGCTTTCTTT.

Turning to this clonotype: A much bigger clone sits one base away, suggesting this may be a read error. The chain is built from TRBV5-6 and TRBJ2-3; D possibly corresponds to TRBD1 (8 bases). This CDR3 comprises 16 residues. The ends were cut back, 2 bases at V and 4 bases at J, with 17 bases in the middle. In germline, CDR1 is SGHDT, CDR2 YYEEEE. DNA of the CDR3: TGTGCCAGCAGCTTAGCGGGACAGGTGGCTGCAGATACGCAGTATTTT. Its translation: CASSLAGQVAADTQYF.

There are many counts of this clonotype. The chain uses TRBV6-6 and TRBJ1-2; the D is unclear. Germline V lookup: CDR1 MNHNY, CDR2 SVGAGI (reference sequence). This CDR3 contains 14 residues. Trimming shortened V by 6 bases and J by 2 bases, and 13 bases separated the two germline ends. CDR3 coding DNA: TGTGCCAGCAGACCCACCTGGGAGAACTATGGCTACACCTTC. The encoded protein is CASRPTWENYGYTF.

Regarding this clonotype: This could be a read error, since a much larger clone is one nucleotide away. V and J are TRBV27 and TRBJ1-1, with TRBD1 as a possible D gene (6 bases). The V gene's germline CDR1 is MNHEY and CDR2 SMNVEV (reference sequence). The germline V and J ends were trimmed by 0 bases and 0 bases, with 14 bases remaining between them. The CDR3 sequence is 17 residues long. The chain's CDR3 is CASSLSRWGRMNTEAFF. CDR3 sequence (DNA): TGTGCCAGCAGTTTATCGAGGTGGGGGCGGATGAACACTGAAGCTTTCTTT.

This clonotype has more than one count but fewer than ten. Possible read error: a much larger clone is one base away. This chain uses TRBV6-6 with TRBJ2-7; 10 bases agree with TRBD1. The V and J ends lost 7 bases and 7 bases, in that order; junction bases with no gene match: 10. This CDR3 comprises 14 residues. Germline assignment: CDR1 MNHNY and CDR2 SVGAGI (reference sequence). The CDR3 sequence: CASNRGQGYNEQYF. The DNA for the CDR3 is TGTGCCAGCAACCGGGGACAGGGGTACAATGAGCAGTACTTC.